The rows below give T cell receptor beta chains drawn from one sample of a study of response to subunit inactivated influenza vaccine. TCRdb processed the RT-PCR reads anew with MiXCR; each CDR3 protein has one entry. In the table there are about 520,000 distinct CDR3 sequences, around 25% of which are singletons. Sample: CD4+ T cells sorted from PBMCs, taken 4 to 6 days after vaccination. The origin of the receptors is a middle-aged man who received an inactivated influenza vaccine. Both conserved end residues are part of each CDR3. D genes are given only for firm matches. Only part of the rows carry a size: once, few, many, or a class if the clone is expanded.

J gene | clone size | D gene | V gene | CDR3 DNA | CDR3 protein
TRBJ2-5 | few | - | TRBV11-2 | TGTGCCAGCAGCCTTGGGACGGTCCGTGAGACCCAGTACTTC | CASSLGTVRETQYF
TRBJ1-4 | - | - | TRBV4-1 | TGCGCCAGCAGCCAACCAGGGGTACGGGAAAAACTGTTTTTT | CASSQPGVREKLFF
TRBJ2-7 | many | - | TRBV18 | TGTGCCAGCTCTGTCGGATCCGGCCAGGCCTACGAGCAGTACTTC | CASSVGSGQAYEQYF
TRBJ2-3 | few | TRBD2 | TRBV14 | TGTGCCAGCAGCCTAGCGGGAGTTTACGATACGCAGTATTTT | CASSLAGVYDTQYF
TRBJ2-6 | - | - | TRBV7-2 | TGTGCCAGCAGCTTAGCTGGGGTGGGGGCCAACGTCCTGACTTTC | CASSLAGVGANVLTF
TRBJ2-7 | few | - | TRBV5-1 | TGCGCCAGCAGCCCGGTTCCTCCATCCTACGAGCAGTACTTC | CASSPVPPSYEQYF
TRBJ2-7 | few | - | TRBV10-3 | TGTGCCGCAGCCCCCCAGACCCCCTACGAGCAGTACTTC | CAAAPQTPYEQYF
TRBJ2-1 | few | TRBD2 | TRBV4-3 | TGCGCCAGCAGCCTCCAACTAGCGGGGGGGCCAGTTGAGCAGTTCTTC | CASSLQLAGGPVEQFF
TRBJ2-4 | - | - | TRBV6-2/TRBV6-3 | TGTGCCAGCACTGCGGACCGCGGACTGGCCAAAAACATTCAGTACTTC | CASTADRGLAKNIQYF
TRBJ2-6 | - | - | TRBV4-3 | TGCGCCAGCAGCCAAGTTTACCGCGACTCTGGGGCCAACGTCCTGACTTTC | CASSQVYRDSGANVLTF
TRBJ2-3 | few | - | TRBV7-9 | TGTGCCAGCAGCTTAGTCGGAGCCCTGAGCACAGATACGCAGTATTTT | CASSLVGALSTDTQYF
TRBJ1-1 | - | - | TRBV7-2 | TGTGCCAGCAGCCTGGGGAGGGTCGCTGAAGCTTTCTTT | CASSLGRVAEAFF
TRBJ1-6 | - | - | TRBV7-9 | TGTGCCAGCAGCTTAACGCAGGGAGGATCACCCCTCCACTTT | CASSLTQGGSPLHF
TRBJ1-2 | - | TRBD1 | TRBV20-1 | TGCAGTGCTAGCCAAGGACAGGGGACTGGTGGCTACACCTTC | CSASQGQGTGGYTF
TRBJ2-2 | few | TRBD1 | TRBV4-3 | TGCGCCAGCAAAAACAGGGGTCCCACCGGGGAGCTGTTTTTT | CASKNRGPTGELFF
TRBJ2-3 | - | TRBD2 | TRBV20-1 | TGCAGTGCTAGAGACGGTTGGGGGGGGTATTTT | CSARDGWGGYF
TRBJ1-2 | - | - | TRBV3-1 | TGTGCCAGCAGCCAAGCACGGGGGCGTACTGGTGGCTACACCTTC | CASSQARGRTGGYTF
TRBJ2-7 | - | - | TRBV6-6 | TGTGCCAGCAGTCCGACAGACTACGAGCAGTACTTC | CASSPTDYEQYF
TRBJ2-5 | few | TRBD2 | TRBV30 | TGTGCCTGGTCACTAGCGGGGGGGCGAGAGACCCAGTACTTC | CAWSLAGGRETQYF
TRBJ2-7 | few | - | TRBV3-1 | TGTGCCAGCAGCCAAGACGGCTCTCGGCAGTACTTC | CASSQDGSRQYF
TRBJ2-2 | few | TRBD1 | TRBV28 | TGTGCCAGCAGTACCCTGTCCGGGACAGGGACAAGATCTCCCGGGGAGCTGTTTTTT | CASSTLSGTGTRSPGELFF
TRBJ2-7 | - | - | TRBV3-1 | TGTGCCAGCAGCCAAGCGCAGTCTTACGAGCAGTACTTC | CASSQAQSYEQYF
TRBJ2-5 | - | - | TRBV7-8 | TGTGCCAGCAGCTTAGTGTCCGGATTTTCAGAGACCCAGTACTTC | CASSLVSGFSETQYF
TRBJ2-1 | once | TRBD2 | TRBV25-1 | TGTGCCAGCAGTGTCCGACTAGCTAATGAGCAGTTCTTC | CASSVRLANEQFF
TRBJ2-5 | - | TRBD2 | TRBV2 | TGTGCCAGCAGTCGGACCAGGGAGGGCTTTTCGGGGACCCAGTACTTC | CASSRTREGFSGTQYF
TRBJ1-1 | few | - | TRBV27 | TGTGCCAGCAGTAGGAAGGGGAGGACTGAAGCTTTCTTT | CASSRKGRTEAFF
TRBJ1-1 | few | - | TRBV20-1 | TGCAGTGCTAGTAGGGATTTAAACACTGAAGCTTTCTTT | CSASRDLNTEAFF
TRBJ1-4 | - | TRBD1 | TRBV20-1 | TGCAGTGCTAGGGCGCTCGGACAGGGAAATGAAAAACTGTTTTTT | CSARALGQGNEKLFF
TRBJ1-6 | - | - | TRBV4-3 | TGCGCCAGCAGTGCGGTTGGGTATAATTCACCCCTCCACTTT | CASSAVGYNSPLHF
TRBJ2-1 | few | TRBD2 | TRBV5-5 | TGTGCCAGCAGCCTGCTGGGGGGGGGTAACAATGAGCAGTTCTTC | CASSLLGGGNNEQFF
TRBJ2-3 | few | - | TRBV27 | TGTGCCAGCAGTTTATCACCTCGTTTGGGGGGCCAAGATACGCAGTATTTT | CASSLSPRLGGQDTQYF
TRBJ2-2 | few | - | TRBV20-1 | TGCAGTGTCTTCGCGGCCCGCACCGGGGAGCTGTTTTTT | CSVFAARTGELFF
TRBJ2-7 | few | - | TRBV27 | TGTGCCAGCAGCACGGTTCTTGGCTACGAGCAGTACTTC | CASSTVLGYEQYF
TRBJ2-6 | - | - | TRBV27 | TGTGCCAGCAGTTCCCAGAGCTCTGGGGCCAACGTCCTGTCTTTC | CASSSQSSGANVLSF
TRBJ1-4 | few | - | TRBV4-3 | TGCGCCAGCAGCCAAGAAAGCAGGGAGAATGAAAAACTGTTTTTT | CASSQESRENEKLFF
TRBJ1-1 | - | - | TRBV18 | TGTGCCAGCTCACCACGGGGGCAGAACACTGAAGCTTTCTTT | CASSPRGQNTEAFF
TRBJ2-7 | few | - | TRBV29-1 | TGCAGCGGCGGGAAATCCTACGAGCAGTACTTC | CSGGKSYEQYF
TRBJ2-2 | few | TRBD2 | TRBV7-3 | TGTGCCAGCAGCCCCCAACTAGCGGGAGGCACCGGGGAGCTGTTTTTT | CASSPQLAGGTGELFF
TRBJ2-3 | few | - | TRBV7-2 | TGTGCCAGCAGCTTGGCCCCGGGGGCTATAGATACGCAGTATTTT | CASSLAPGAIDTQYF
TRBJ1-5 | few | - | TRBV28 | TGTGCCAGCAGTTTTCTCCATCAGCCCCAGCATTTT | CASSFLHQPQHF
TRBJ2-5 | - | TRBD2 | TRBV4-3 | TGCGCCAGCAGCCAAGGTACAGCGGGAGCTACCACAATTCGGCAAGAGACCCAGTACTTC | CASSQGTAGATTIRQETQYF
TRBJ2-7 | - | TRBD2 | TRBV2 | TGTGCCAGCAGTCCAAAGGAGAGACTAGCCCTCTACGAGCAGTACTTC | CASSPKERLALYEQYF
TRBJ1-6 | few | TRBD1 | TRBV7-9 | TGTGCCAGCAGCTTAGGACAGGGAAGTGCAACCCTCCACTTT | CASSLGQGSATLHF
TRBJ2-7 | few | - | TRBV6-5 | TGTGCCAGCAGTTACCCTCCAAACGAGCAGTACTTC | CASSYPPNEQYF
TRBJ1-2 | few | - | TRBV7-2 | TGTGCCAGCAGCCACACAGAGAACTATGGCTACACCTTC | CASSHTENYGYTF
TRBJ2-3 | - | TRBD2 | TRBV20-1 | TGCAGTGCCTCTTCTAGCGGGGGGAACACAGATACGCAGTATTTT | CSASSSGGNTDTQYF
TRBJ2-2 | many | - | TRBV12-3/TRBV12-4 | TGTGCCAGCAGTTTTTCGGACACCGGGGAGCTGTTTTTT | CASSFSDTGELFF
TRBJ2-2 | - | - | TRBV10-3 | TGTGCCGTGAAACTGGACAGAGACACCGGGGAGCTGTTTTTT | CAVKLDRDTGELFF
TRBJ2-1 | - | - | TRBV20-1 | TGCAGTGCGCGACCAAAGGTAGTCTACAATGAGCAGTTCTTC | CSARPKVVYNEQFF
TRBJ2-1 | - | - | TRBV6-2/TRBV6-3 | TGTGCCAGTGCCATAGGGGGGGAGGCGAACAATGAGCAGTTCTTC | CASAIGGEANNEQFF